One and the same sample provided the 30 T cell receptor beta chains below, sequenced in a study of T cell responses to AZD1222 COVID-19 vaccine. Some clones are missing from TCRdb's copy, which holds only in-frame ones; the method was immunoSEQ multiplex PCR. The repertoire has about 110,000 clones, nearly 90% of them found once; the top ten carry 2% to 3%. This sample comprised peripheral blood, obtained 28 days after the second AZD1222 dose. The receptors come from an adult who received the AZD1222 COVID-19 vaccine.

V and J are TRBV5-4 and TRBJ2-7, with TRBD1 matching over 7 bases. Germline-derived CDR1 and CDR2 are SGHNT and YYREEE (reference sequence). Trimming removed 5 bases from V and 3 bases from J; junction bases left unmatched: 11. The CDR3 runs 15 residues. The CDR3 here is CASRDSGTVFYEQYF. DNA of the CDR3: TGTGCCAGCAGGGACTCTGGGACAGTCTTCTACGAGCAGTACTTC.

In this sample, this clone turned up once. The chain employs TRBV24-1 and TRBJ2-3; D remains ambiguous. CDR3 length: 14 residues. Germline V gives CDR1 KGHDR, CDR2 SFDVKD. Trimming shortened V by 0 bases and J by 1 base, and 4 bases separated the two germline ends. The CDR3 sequence is CATSDLAGTDTQYF. The CDR3 DNA is TGTGCCACCAGTGATTTGGCAGGCACAGATACGCAGTATTTT.

The chain employs TRBV2 and TRBJ1-2; no clear D gene. The CDR3 sequence is 14 residues long. Trimming removed 2 bases at V and 3 bases at J, with 10 bases between. From germline, CDR1 is SNHLY and CDR2 FYNNEI. The CDR3 spells CASSEIRADYGYTF. The CDR3 DNA reads as TGTGCCAGCAGTGAAATCCGAGCGGACTATGGCTACACCTTC. Drawing the rest from reference TRBV2 and TRBJ1-2, the complete variable domain is EPEVTQTPSHQVTQMGQEVILRCVPISNHLYFYWYRQILGQKVEFLVSFYNNEISEKSEIFDDQFSVERPDGSNFTLKIRSTKLEDSAMYFCASSEIRADYGYTFGSGTRLTVV.

This clone has only a few counts. This rearrangement joins TRBV30 to TRBJ1-2, with D tentatively TRBD1 (6 bases). V lost 4 bases and J 0 bases, leaving 9 bases between the germline ends. The CDR3 covers 13 residues. Germline CDR1 GTSNPN, CDR2 SVGIG (reference sequence). Here the CDR3 DNA reads TGTGCCTGGACAGGGGTAGCTAACTATGGCTACACCTTC. Residues: CAWTGVANYGYTF.

The rearrangement joins TRBV5-1 to TRBJ1-1; D perhaps matches TRBD1 (5 bases). V lost 0 bases and J 11 bases, leaving 20 bases between the germline ends. CDR3 length: 15 amino acids. Germline V gene sequence: CDR1 SGHRS, CDR2 YFSETQ. The CDR3 reads CASSLAEGGVLSAFF. DNA for the CDR3: TGCGCCAGCAGCTTGGCCGAAGGAGGGGTCCTTTCTGCTTTCTTT.

The chain recombines TRBV4-2 with TRBJ2-1; the D gene is possibly TRBD1 (5 bases). Looked up from germline, CDR1 is LGHNA and CDR2 is YNFKEQ. The CDR3 totals 14 residues. V lost 0 bases and J 8 bases, leaving 11 bases between the germline ends. CDR3 nucleotide sequence: TGTGCCAGCAGCCAAGATTTAGGGGCGGATGAGCAGTTCTTC. Amino acid sequence: CASSQDLGADEQFF.

The genes are TRBV7-7 and TRBJ1-1; D uncertain. The CDR3 runs to 13 residues. Germline-derived CDR1 and CDR2 are SSHAT and FNYEAQ (reference sequence). The ends were cut back, 5 bases at V and 1 base at J, with 8 bases in the middle. The CDR3: CASSLTENTEAFF. CDR3 sequence (DNA): TGTGCCAGCAGCCTAACAGAGAACACTGAAGCTTTCTTT.

CDR3 in amino acids: CASSYEGGNNEKLFF. The CDR3 nucleotides are TGTGCCAGCAGTTACGAGGGTGGGAATAATGAAAAACTGTTTTTT. The chain has TRBV6-6 and TRBJ1-4; D uncertain. Germline lookup yields CDR1 MNHNY and CDR2 SVGAGI (reference sequence). The CDR3 has 15 residues. Between the trimmed V and J ends, which lost 2 bases and 4 bases, there was a span of 11 bases.

The genes are TRBV7-8 and TRBJ2-2; TRBD2 matches at 13 bases. CDR1 SGHVS and CDR2 FQNEAQ come from the germline V gene. With V trimmed by 5 bases and J by 1 base, 4 bases remained unmatched. The CDR3 covers 17 residues. CDR3 bases: TGTGCCAGCAGCAAAGGGACTAGCGGGATGAACACCGGGGAGCTGTTTTTT. This translates into CASSKGTSGMNTGELFF.

The chain has TRBV19 and TRBJ1-1, with D hard to call. V lost 2 bases to trimming and J lost 2 bases, with 18 bases between them. The germline gives CDR1 LNHDA, CDR2 SQIVND (reference sequence). The CDR3 covers 17 residues. CDR3 coding DNA: TGTGCCAGTAGTATAAGTGCCACCACCATAAGAAACACTGAAGCTTTCTTT. Protein product: CASSISATTIRNTEAFF.

A single count supports this clone. The CDR3 coding sequence is TGTGCCAGCAGTTTTGTGGGATCCGAGCAGTACTTC. Translating it yields CASSFVGSEQYF. The chain uses TRBV27 and TRBJ2-7; D remains unclear. The CDR3 is 12 residues long. V lost 3 bases, J lost 6 bases, and 9 bases lay in between. CDR1 is MNHEY and CDR2 is SMNVEV in the germline V gene (reference sequence).

The chain carries TRBV30 and TRBJ1-1; 7 bases line up with TRBD1. CDR3 length equals 15 residues. Per the germline V gene, CDR1 is GTSNPN and CDR2 is SVGIG (reference sequence). The ends lost 2 bases at V and 5 bases at J; junction bases unmatched: 11. CDR3 nucleotide sequence: TGTGCCTGGAGTTCACGACAGGGTTGGGGGACTGAAGCTTTCTTT. Protein sequence: CAWSSRQGWGTEAFF.

The chain employs TRBV27 and TRBJ1-1; possible D gene TRBD1, 6 bases. Germline assignment: CDR1 MNHEY and CDR2 SMNVEV (reference sequence). V lost 6 bases, J lost 4 bases, and 15 bases lay in between. The CDR3 extends over 14 amino acids. The CDR3 sequence: CASSQAGETTEAFF. Written as DNA, the CDR3 is TGTGCCAGCAGCCAAGCAGGGGAGACCACTGAAGCTTTCTTT.

The chain carries TRBV10-3 and TRBJ1-5, with no clear D. CDR3 length equals 13 residues. The germline V gene has CDR1 ENHRY and CDR2 SYGVKD. V was shortened by 10 bases and J by 7 bases, with 17 bases between the two germline ends. The DNA for the CDR3 is TGTGCCAGCAACGAGGGCCTAGAGCAGCCCCAGCATTTT. Translation gives CASNEGLEQPQHF.

This rearrangement joins TRBV5-1 to TRBJ2-5; TRBD2 agrees at 9 bases. V lost 4 bases, J lost 5 bases, and 3 bases stayed unmatched. This CDR3 has 13 residues. Germline V gene lookup returns CDR1 SGHRS and CDR2 YFSETQ. CDR3: CASSGTSRETQYF. In DNA form, the CDR3 reads TGCGCCAGCAGCGGGACTAGCAGGGAGACCCAGTACTTC.

V usage is TRBV29-1 and J usage is TRBJ1-1; no definite D call. Germline values: CDR1 SQVTM, CDR2 ANQGSEA. The CDR3 consists of 13 residues. V lost 6 bases, J lost 6 bases, and 17 bases lay in between. The CDR3 loop is CSVGYGLGAEAFF. As DNA, the CDR3 is TGCAGCGTCGGCTACGGGCTGGGAGCTGAAGCTTTCTTT.

CDR3 coding DNA: TGTGCCAGCAGTTACGTTCGCAGAATACACACAGATACGCAGTATTTT. This sequence encodes CASSYVRRIHTDTQYF. This chain uses TRBV6-2 or TRBV6-3 with TRBJ2-3; the D is unclear. Trimming removed 2 bases from V and 2 bases from J, with 14 bases in between. CDR1 and CDR2 (germline): MNHEY, SVGEGT. The CDR3 runs 16 residues.

The chain is built from TRBV19 and TRBJ1-2, with D possibly matching TRBD1 (6 bases). Germline V gene sequence: CDR1 LNHDA, CDR2 SQIVND (reference sequence). Trimming shortened V by 8 bases and J by 4 bases, and 8 bases separated the two germline ends. This CDR3 contains 11 residues. Written as DNA, the CDR3 is TGTGCCAGTGGGGGGCCCTATGGCTACACCTTC. Translation gives CASGGPYGYTF.

This clone was counted between two and nine times. This sequence joins TRBV28 and TRBJ1-2; D is unresolved. CDR1 and CDR2 from the germline V gene are MDHEN and SYDVKM. This CDR3 is 12 amino acids long. V was clipped by 2 bases and J by 8 bases, with 9 bases between them. The CDR3 region is CASSLEGRGYTF. CDR3 in DNA: TGTGCCAGCAGTTTAGAGGGTAGGGGCTACACCTTC.

The V gene is TRBV6-5, the J gene TRBJ2-5, with 9 bases identical to TRBD2. V was clipped by 1 base and J by 4 bases; unmatched bases: 4. Germline assignment: CDR1 MNHEY and CDR2 SVGAGI. The CDR3 covers 15 residues. The CDR3 region has the DNA TGTGCCAGCAGTTACTATCTAGCGGGATCAGAGACCCAGTACTTC. Translated: CASSYYLAGSETQYF.

This clone occurred once. The V and J genes are TRBV7-3 and TRBJ2-7; 9 nucleotides match TRBD1. CDR1 is SGHTA, CDR2 FQGTGA, per germline. V lost 5 bases and J lost 5; bases outside the gene matches: 13. The CDR3 length is 16 residues. Here the CDR3 DNA reads TGTGCCAGCAGCCCCCAGGGGGGACAGGGATCCCACGAGCAGTACTTC. Translated: CASSPQGGQGSHEQYF.

The CDR3, as DNA: TGTGCCAGCAGTTACTCGCCGGGGGCCAGCTCCTACGAGCAGTACTTC. This codes for CASSYSPGASSYEQYF. This chain joins TRBV6-5 and TRBJ2-7; D assignment may be TRBD1 or TRBD2 (6 bases each). Per germline, CDR1 MNHEY and CDR2 SVGAGI. The CDR3 sequence is 16 residues long. Deletions cut 0 bases from V and 0 bases from J, with 12 bases between.

This chain links TRBV9 with TRBJ1-2; D unclear. Germline V gene data show CDR1 as SGDLS and CDR2 as YYNGEE. The V and J ends lost 0 bases and 4 bases respectively, with 13 bases between them. CDR3 length: 15 amino acids. The CDR3: CASSVDGGSAYGYTF. Here the CDR3 DNA reads TGTGCCAGCAGCGTAGATGGAGGGTCGGCCTATGGCTACACCTTC.

This chain connects TRBV30 to TRBJ1-6; D is possibly TRBD1 (5 bases). CDR1 GTSNPN and CDR2 SVGIG come from the germline V gene (reference sequence). Trimming took off 3 bases at V and 1 base at J, with 10 bases between the two ends. The CDR3 extends over 15 amino acids. CDR3 in DNA: TGTGCCTGGAGCGGGGCGAGATCCTATAATTCACCCCTCCACTTT. Protein product: CAWSGARSYNSPLHF.

The rearrangement joins TRBV6-4 to TRBJ2-1; unclear D gene. Trimming pared 4 bases from V and 1 base from J, leaving 5 bases between. CDR3 length: 13 amino acids. Germline CDR1 and CDR2: MRHNA and SNTAGT. CDR3 sequence (DNA): TGTGCCAGCAGTGTTACTTCCTACAATGAGCAGTTCTTC. Its translation is CASSVTSYNEQFF.

CDR3 loop: CASSLTSWRAFNEKLFF. CDR3 bases: TGTGCCAGCAGCTTAACGAGTTGGCGGGCCTTTAATGAAAAACTGTTTTTT. This chain uses TRBV7-9 with TRBJ1-4; D gene unclear. The CDR3 runs to 17 residues. Germline CDR1 reads SEHNR; CDR2 reads FQNEAQ (reference sequence). V shed 2 bases and J shed 4 bases, with 17 bases lying between them.

This clone was seen a handful of times. This chain connects TRBV4-2 to TRBJ2-2; the D gene is possibly TRBD1 (5 bases). CDR3 length: 15 residues. The V gene's germline CDR1 is LGHNA and CDR2 YNFKEQ. With 0 bases removed from V and 0 bases from J, the gap between germline ends came to 5 bases. As DNA, the CDR3 is TGTGCCAGCAGCCAAGAGGACACGAACACCGGGGAGCTGTTTTTT. It is translated as CASSQEDTNTGELFF.

This clone was detected ten times or more. The V call is TRBV6-5, the J call TRBJ2-5; 9 bases are shared with TRBD1. Germline trimming cut 0 bases from V and 1 base from J; bases unmatched to any gene: 3. The CDR3 covers 16 residues. Per the germline V gene, CDR1 is MNHEY and CDR2 is SVGAGI. The CDR3 is CASSYSGQGFQETQYF. As DNA, the CDR3 is TGTGCCAGCAGTTACTCGGGACAGGGATTCCAAGAGACCCAGTACTTC.

The rearrangement links TRBV27 to TRBJ1-6; D unresolved. The CDR3 covers 14 residues. Germline-derived CDR1 and CDR2 are MNHEY and SMNVEV (reference sequence). Trimming removed 2 bases at V and 7 bases at J, with 9 bases between. The CDR3 spells CASSLTRNNSPLHF. In nucleotides, the CDR3 is TGTGCCAGCAGTTTAACACGGAACAATTCACCCCTCCACTTT.

The V gene is TRBV27, the J gene TRBJ1-3; tentatively, D is TRBD1 (6 bases). Germline loops: CDR1 MNHEY, CDR2 SMNVEV (reference sequence). V was cut by 2 bases and J by 3 bases, with 11 bases left in between. The CDR3 runs 15 residues. The CDR3 reads CASSLVRGSGNTIYF. DNA of the CDR3: TGTGCCAGCAGTTTAGTCAGGGGCAGTGGAAACACCATATATTTT.